This T cell receptor (beta chain) was sequenced for a study of blood T cell repertoires in COVID-19. Study details: From the United States, Italy and Spain came samples of acute and convalescent COVID-19. T cells, B-cell-depleted T cells, or PBMCs supplied cDNA or gDNA.

Germline-derived CDR1 and CDR2 are MNHEY and SVGAGI. Germline trimming cut 6 bases from V and 9 bases from J; bases unmatched to any gene: 15. The CDR3 spans 15 residues. Source study methods: Quantification of nucleated cells was approximated via reference gene primer amplification. Clones were read by immunoSEQ multiplex PCR, and TCRdb kept only the in-frame ones, dropping some. V and J calls and clone size are copied from that table; D and trimming were computed from the DNA. The sample holds around 250,000 clones, around 86% seen once. The sequenced sample was peripheral blood. This chain connects TRBV6-5 to TRBJ2-7, with 9 positions matching TRBD2. This TCR derives from a woman aged 30 to 39 with active or convalescent COVID-19. This CDR3 reads CASSPSLVAGARQYF. In nucleotides, the CDR3 is TGTGCCAGCAGCCCCTCCTTGGTAGCGGGGGCCCGGCAGTACTTC.